Shown below are 14 T cell receptor beta chains from a single sample sequenced in a study of T cells in tumors after PD-1 blockade. The repertoire was sequenced with immunoSEQ multiplex PCR; TCRdb's copy has only in-frame clones and lacks some. The data contain around 50,000 clones, roughly 79% of them seen just once; the ten biggest clones take up approximately 16%. The material was PBMCs, obtained before anti-PD-1 treatment. These receptors were collected from a human donor with basal cell carcinoma.

This chain joins TRBV19 and TRBJ2-2; no reliable D call. The CDR3 length is 14 residues. Trimming pared 11 bases from V and 0 bases from J, leaving 13 bases between. Germline CDR1 and CDR2: LNHDA and SQIVND (reference sequence). The CDR3 bases are TGTGCCTCTCGATGGCAACCGAACACCGGGGAGCTGTTTTTT. It codes for CASRWQPNTGELFF.

The table lists this clone with a few counts. The CDR3 region has the DNA TGTGCCAGCAGCTTCACAGGGGAAGGCTACACCTTC. It translates to CASSFTGEGYTF. The genes are TRBV7-9 and TRBJ1-2; TRBD1 aligns across 7 bases. Trimming cost V 3 bases and J 8 bases; bases outside gene matches: 3. Germline V CDR1 and CDR2: SEHNR, FQNEAQ (reference sequence). This CDR3 has 12 residues. Variable domain in full (rest from reference TRBV7-9 and TRBJ1-2): DTGVSQNPRHKITKRGQNVTFRCDPISEHNRLYWYRQTLGQGPEFLTYFQNEAQLEKSRLLSDRFSAERPKGSFSTLEIQRTEQGDSAMYLCASSFTGEGYTFGSGTRLTVV.

This clone was observed once. The rearrangement uses TRBV9 and TRBJ2-1; perhaps D is TRBD1 or TRBD2 (5 bases each). Per the germline V gene, CDR1 is SGDLS and CDR2 is YYNGEE. V dropped 3 bases and J dropped 9 bases, with 16 bases sitting between them. The length of the CDR3 is 14 residues. CDR3 nucleotide sequence: TGTGCCAGCAGCGCGGAACTAACGAGGGGTGAGCAGTTCTTC. It translates to CASSAELTRGEQFF.

The CDR3 nucleotides are TGTGCCAGCAGCGTCGGACACGTCATGAACACTGAAGCTTTCTTT. This gives the protein CASSVGHVMNTEAFF. The chain couples TRBV9 to TRBJ1-1; possibly TRBD1 for D (5 bases). CDR3 length: 15 amino acids. Germline CDR1 and CDR2: SGDLS and YYNGEE. V was clipped by 2 bases and J by 0 bases, with 11 bases between them. Based on the CDR3 plus reference TRBV9 and TRBJ1-1, the full variable domain is DSGVTQTPKHLITATGQRVTLRCSPRSGDLSVYWYQQSLDQGLQFLIQYYNGEERAKGNILERFSAQQFPDLHSELNLSSLELGDSALYFCASSVGHVMNTEAFFGQGTRLTVV.

The rearrangement joins TRBV5-1 to TRBJ2-7; 7 bases align to TRBD1. Germline assignment: CDR1 SGHRS and CDR2 YFSETQ. The CDR3 loop spans 15 amino acids. V shed 4 bases, J shed 4 bases, and the junction held 11 bases outside the gene matches. CDR3: CASSINTGQLYEQYF. Here the CDR3 DNA reads TGCGCCAGCAGCATTAACACGGGACAGCTTTACGAGCAGTACTTC.

This chain connects TRBV24-1 to TRBJ2-5; D possibly corresponds to TRBD2 (6 bases). V lost 7 bases and J 4 bases, leaving 15 bases between the germline ends. This CDR3 comprises 14 residues. Germline V lookup: CDR1 KGHDR, CDR2 SFDVKD. CDR3 coding DNA: TGTGCCACCAGCAAAGACGGGAGAATAGAGACCCAGTACTTC. As protein: CATSKDGRIETQYF.

This chain joins TRBV24-1 and TRBJ2-3; D is possibly TRBD1 (6 bases). The V and J ends lost 4 bases and 6 bases respectively, with 19 bases between them. The CDR3 runs to 16 residues. Germline CDR1 KGHDR, CDR2 SFDVKD. The CDR3 loop reads CATSESRGFGGDTQYF. CDR3 DNA sequence: TGTGCCACCAGTGAATCCAGGGGTTTTGGGGGTGATACGCAGTATTTT.

The chain is built from TRBV5-1 and TRBJ1-5; D is undetermined. The CDR3 has 15 residues. With 0 bases removed from V and 4 bases from J, the gap between germline ends came to 11 bases. Germline CDR1 reads SGHRS; CDR2 reads YFSETQ. The CDR3, as DNA: TGCGCCAGCAGCTTGGCCCCAGGCCAGAATCAGCCCCAGCATTTT. This sequence encodes CASSLAPGQNQPQHF.

The chain employs TRBV18 and TRBJ2-7; possibly TRBD2 for D (5 bases). Per the germline V gene, CDR1 is KGHSH and CDR2 is LQKENI. V lost 2 bases, J lost 5 bases, and 10 bases lay in between. The CDR3 runs 13 residues. CDR3 sequence reads: CASSPTGIHEQYF. Written as DNA, the CDR3 is TGTGCCAGCTCACCAACCGGGATACACGAGCAGTACTTC.

This clone has just one count. This sequence joins TRBV6-5 and TRBJ1-5, with 8 positions matching TRBD1. This CDR3 spans 14 amino acids. The V gene's germline CDR1 is MNHEY and CDR2 SVGAGI. J was trimmed by 6 bases and V by 6 bases; bases with no gene match: 7. The CDR3 DNA reads as TGTGCCAGCAGAGACAGGGGCGAGGGTCAGCCCCAGCATTTT. Translation gives CASRDRGEGQPQHF.

This clone was observed a few times. The chain has TRBV5-1 and TRBJ1-6; no clear D gene. The germline V and J ends were trimmed by 4 bases and 9 bases, with 11 bases remaining between them. Germline loops: CDR1 SGHRS, CDR2 YFSETQ. The CDR3 has 13 amino acids. CDR3 sequence reads: CASSEDNISPLHF. As DNA, the CDR3 is TGCGCCAGCAGCGAAGACAATATTTCACCCCTCCACTTT.

This chain uses TRBV2 with TRBJ2-7, with a tentative D call TRBD1 (5 bases). The better agreement between TRBJ2-5 and the DNA end casts doubt on the J call. The germline V gene has CDR1 SNHLY and CDR2 FYNNEI. CDR3 length: 12 amino acids. The CDR3 sequence: CASDSTQETQYF. DNA for the CDR3: TGTGCCAGCGACAGTACCCAAGAGACCCAGTACTTC.

The V and J genes are TRBV2 and TRBJ2-1; perhaps TRBD1 as D (6 bases). The V end lost 6 bases, the J end lost 5 bases, and 20 bases lay between the germline ends. This CDR3 region has 16 residues. Germline CDR1 is SNHLY and CDR2 is FYNNEI. The DNA for the CDR3 is TGTGCCAGCAGATCAGGGGCAGCGAGAAATAACAATGAGCAGTTCTTC. This gives the protein CASRSGAARNNNEQFF.

The V gene is TRBV2, the J gene TRBJ1-2, with D unresolved. This CDR3 spans 12 amino acids. CDR1 SNHLY and CDR2 FYNNEI come from the germline V gene. V was cut by 4 bases and J by 4 bases, with 7 bases left in between. CDR3 sequence (DNA): TGTGCCAGCAGTGGAGAAAGCTATGGCTACACCTTC. Translating gives CASSGESYGYTF.